This T cell receptor (beta chain) was sequenced for a study of blood T cell repertoires in COVID-19. Recovery meant two consecutive negative NP/OP PCR tests, professional clearance, or resolved symptoms. Method: immunoSEQ multiplex PCR; TCRdb's copy keeps in-frame clones and lacks some. The profile covers approximately 480,000 clones, with approximately 90% appearing a single time and 0.7% taken by the ten largest. This sequence originates from a woman under 30 who had recovered from COVID-19. The source material was PBMCs or T cells enriched from blood (not recorded which).

The CDR3 nucleotides are TGTGCCAGCAGTCCCACGGAGGACTGGACTAGCGGGGGGGGATCCAAACACGAGCAGTACTTC. As protein: CASSPTEDWTSGGGSKHEQYF. The chain combines TRBV28 with TRBJ2-7; 15 bases fit TRBD2. J gave up 5 bases and V 5 bases, and 22 bases lay outside the gene matches. Germline CDR1 and CDR2: MDHEN and SYDVKM. CDR3 length equals 21 residues.